These 7 T cell receptor beta chains were all obtained from the same sample, sequenced in a study of T cells in narcolepsy. Clones were sequenced by immunoSEQ multiplex PCR, and TCRdb holds only the in-frame ones, with some missing. The sample comprises 28,000 or so clones, approximately 85% of which are singletons, and roughly 0.99% rests with the top ten. Material: CD45RA- memory CD4+ T cells from PBMCs. These receptors all stem from a human donor with narcolepsy.

The J gene is TRBJ2-5, the V gene TRBV19, with D maybe TRBD2 (5 bases). CDR3 length: 13 amino acids. Germline values: CDR1 LNHDA, CDR2 SQIVND (reference sequence). V dropped 2 bases and J dropped 4 bases, with 8 bases sitting between them. CDR3 sequence: CASSINAGETQYF. The CDR3 DNA sequence: TGTGCCAGTAGTATAAACGCGGGAGAGACCCAGTACTTC. Supplemented by reference TRBV19 and TRBJ2-5, the full variable domain reads DGGITQSPKYLFRKEGQNVTLSCEQNLNHDAMYWYRQDPGQGLRLIYYSQIVNDFQKGDIAEGYSVSREKKESFPLTVTSAQKNPTAFYLCASSINAGETQYFGPGTRLLVL.

V gene TRBV7-9 combines with J gene TRBJ2-7, with D perhaps matching TRBD2 (6 bases). Germline V gene sequence: CDR1 SEHNR, CDR2 FQNEAQ (reference sequence). V gave up 5 bases and J gave up 3 bases, with 11 bases separating them. CDR3 length: 13 amino acids. CDR3 sequence reads: CASSRQGGYEQYF. The CDR3 bases are TGTGCCAGCAGCCGGCAGGGAGGCTACGAGCAGTACTTC.

The chain employs TRBV7-2 and TRBJ1-1; TRBD1 might be the D (5 bases). The CDR3 length is 15 residues. CDR1 SGHTA and CDR2 FQGNSA come from the germline V gene. Trimming cost V 1 base and J 1 base, with 10 bases left between them. CDR3 in amino acids: CASSLVGGTNTEAFF. The CDR3, as DNA: TGTGCCAGCAGCTTAGTGGGGGGGACGAACACTGAAGCTTTCTTT. The whole variable domain, filled in from reference TRBV7-2 and TRBJ1-1, reads GAGVSQSPSNKVTEKGKDVELRCDPISGHTALYWYRQSLGQGLEFLIYFQGNSAPDKSGLPSDRFSAERTGGSVSTLTIQRTQQEDSAVYLCASSLVGGTNTEAFFGQGTRLTVV.

The rearrangement links TRBV30 to TRBJ2-2; D call uncertain. CDR1 is GTSNPN and CDR2 is SVGIG in the germline V gene (reference sequence). The CDR3 loop spans 14 amino acids. V dropped 8 bases and J dropped 0 bases, with 13 bases sitting between them. Here the CDR3 DNA reads TGTGCCAGCCCCAAACGGGCGAACACCGGGGAGCTGTTTTTT. Its translation is CASPKRANTGELFF.

J is TRBJ1-5 and V is TRBV7-8; 8 bases align to TRBD1. V lost 4 bases and J lost 3; bases outside the gene matches: 8. This CDR3 region has 16 residues. From germline, CDR1 is SGHVS and CDR2 FQNEAQ. The CDR3 loop reads CASSSLPGQVNQPQHF. The DNA of the CDR3 is TGTGCCAGCAGCTCGCTACCGGGACAGGTCAATCAGCCCCAGCATTTT.

This clone is a singleton in its sample. Here the CDR3 DNA reads TGCGCCAGCAGCTTCCGGGTCGAGAATGAGCAGTTCTTC. As protein: CASSFRVENEQFF. The rearrangement links TRBV5-1 to TRBJ2-1; D gene uncertain. Germline assignment: CDR1 SGHRS and CDR2 YFSETQ. The CDR3 totals 13 residues. V was shortened by 2 bases and J by 7 bases, with 10 bases between the two germline ends.

V and J are TRBV5-1 and TRBJ1-1; the D is unclear. V dropped 0 bases and J dropped 2 bases, with 8 bases sitting between them. The germline V gene encodes CDR1 SGHRS and CDR2 YFSETQ. CDR3 size: 14 residues. CDR3 sequence reads: CASSLDTRNTEAFF. The CDR3 DNA reads as TGCGCCAGCAGCTTGGACACCAGAAACACTGAAGCTTTCTTT. The whole variable domain, remainder taken from reference TRBV5-1 and TRBJ1-1, is KAGVTQTPRYLIKTRGQQVTLSCSPISGHRSVSWYQQTPGQGLQFLFEYFSETQRNKGNFPGRFSGRQFSNSRSEMNVSTLELGDSALYLCASSLDTRNTEAFFGQGTRLTVV.